This T cell receptor (beta chain) was retrieved from a study of T-cell memory formation after mild COVID-19. A single record per CDR3 protein comes from TCRdb applying MiXCR to the 5' RACE reads. The data contain about 280,000 distinct CDR3 sequences, roughly 8% of them seen just once; the ten biggest clones take up 20% to 25%. This CDR3 region has 15 residues. The junction had 4 bases not matched to a gene; V was cut back by 5 bases and J by 8 bases. This clonotype has a count of ten or more. The sequencing sample was made of PBMCs or a T cell subset sorted from them (not recorded which). This rearrangement joins TRBV12-3 or TRBV12-4 to TRBJ2-3; 16 bases fit TRBD2. The source of this sequence is a young man who had mild COVID-19 (a few samples of this study predate the infection). Cell type and time point are not known. CDR3 nucleotide sequence: TGTGCCAGCAGTGGGACTAGCGGGGGGGCCGGTACGCAGTATTTT. Its protein product is CASSGTSGGAGTQYF.